The rows below give T cell receptor beta chains drawn from one sample of a study of spatial heterogeneity in lung cancer. TCRdb analysed the 5' RACE reads with MiXCR anew, one entry per CDR3 protein. The sample gives 45,000 to 65,000 distinct CDR3 sequences, over 5.5% of which show up once; approximately 2.9% is in the top ten. Sequencing used PBMCs, obtained at surgery. The receptors here all came from a female donor with early-stage non-small cell lung cancer. Both conserved end residues are part of each CDR3. Some rows mark clone size as missing; the rest say once, few, many or name a class of expanded clone.

J gene: TRBJ1-2; clone size: many; V gene: TRBV11-2; CDR3 protein: CASSPIQRTNYGYTF
J gene: TRBJ2-2; clone size: few; V gene: TRBV5-1; CDR3 protein: CASSIRLAGVTGELFF
J gene: TRBJ1-5; clone size: few; V gene: TRBV12-5; CDR3 protein: CASGSPTERPNQPQHF
J gene: TRBJ2-5; clone size: few; V gene: TRBV6-1; CDR3 protein: CASSQGPQKGLRQETQYF
J gene: TRBJ2-5; clone size: .; V gene: TRBV15; CDR3 protein: CVTSGTVQETQYF
J gene: TRBJ1-3; clone size: few; V gene: TRBV20-1; CDR3 protein: CSARDTGFYSGNTIYF
J gene: TRBJ2-5; clone size: .; V gene: TRBV7-2; CDR3 protein: CASSLGLAGQETQYF
J gene: TRBJ2-1; clone size: few; V gene: TRBV4-1; CDR3 protein: CASSQDFGAGEQFF
J gene: TRBJ1-2; clone size: many; V gene: TRBV10-3; CDR3 protein: CAISSGEGYTF
J gene: TRBJ1-1; clone size: medium-sized; V gene: TRBV6-1; CDR3 protein: CASRLAPDTEAFF
J gene: TRBJ1-2; clone size: many; V gene: TRBV10-3; CDR3 protein: CAISELTSAYGYTF
J gene: TRBJ2-3; clone size: many; V gene: TRBV3-1; CDR3 protein: CASSRPTDRVTDTQYF
J gene: TRBJ2-3; clone size: .; V gene: TRBV3-1; CDR3 protein: CASSQGGRDTDTQYF
J gene: TRBJ2-1; clone size: .; V gene: TRBV28; CDR3 protein: CASSAGGAAYNEQFF
J gene: TRBJ2-1; clone size: many; V gene: TRBV7-2; CDR3 protein: CASSLAGGLAGTPEQFF
J gene: TRBJ2-2; clone size: many; V gene: TRBV20-1; CDR3 protein: CSARDSVRFNTGELFF
J gene: TRBJ1-3; clone size: few; V gene: TRBV20-1; CDR3 protein: CSADTRDPGNTIYF
J gene: TRBJ2-5; clone size: .; V gene: TRBV20-1; CDR3 protein: CSASFVAVGETQYF
J gene: TRBJ2-1; clone size: .; V gene: TRBV6-2/TRBV6-3; CDR3 protein: CASRPLTGPIREQFF
J gene: TRBJ2-1; clone size: many; V gene: TRBV14; CDR3 protein: CASSQVRGALNEQFF
J gene: TRBJ1-1; clone size: many; V gene: TRBV7-9; CDR3 protein: CASSPVAGLLNTEAFF
J gene: TRBJ2-7; clone size: many; V gene: TRBV29-1; CDR3 protein: CSVVPGGEGEQYF